Following are 32 T cell receptor beta chains from one sample sequenced in a study of blood T cell repertoires in COVID-19. Data came from immunoSEQ multiplex PCR; TCRdb stores just in-frame clones and leaves some out. Here the sample spans about 82,000 clones, under 90% being singletons. The sequencing sample was made of peripheral blood. These TCRs come from a woman aged 40 to 49 with active or convalescent COVID-19.

The V gene is TRBV30, the J gene TRBJ2-1; D is unclear. Trimming removed 2 bases at V and 7 bases at J, with 9 bases between. This CDR3 has 12 amino acids. CDR1 and CDR2 (germline): GTSNPN, SVGIG (reference sequence). CDR3 protein: CAWSYMRNEQFF. The CDR3 DNA follows: TGTGCCTGGAGTTATATGAGGAATGAGCAGTTCTTC.

The rearrangement uses TRBV21-1 and TRBJ2-2; the D call TRBD1 from the table was never checked on the DNA. TRBV21-1 is termed a pseudogene. CDR3 size: 17 residues. The CDR3 sequence: CASSRRTPGGNTGELFF. The CDR3 DNA follows: TGTGCCAGCAGCAGACGGACACCAGGTGGGAACACCGGGGAGCTGTTTTTT.

This clone was recorded once. The CDR3 bases are TGTGCCAGCAGTGTACTCTCCTACGAGCAGTACTTC. Translated, it gives CASSVLSYEQYF. This chain joins TRBV28 and TRBJ2-7, with no clear D. The CDR3 runs to 12 residues. Germline values: CDR1 MDHEN, CDR2 SYDVKM. The V end lost 5 bases, the J end lost 0 bases, and 5 bases lay between the germline ends.

This chain connects TRBV12-3 or TRBV12-4 to TRBJ2-5; the D is unclear. The CDR3 is made up of 11 amino acids. Trimming took 5 bases from V and 2 from J, leaving 3 bases between them. This CDR3 is CASSQQETQYF. DNA for the CDR3: TGTGCCAGCAGTCAGCAAGAGACCCAGTACTTC.

This clone was observed once. The V call is TRBV20-1, the J call TRBJ1-6; no clear D gene. CDR1 and CDR2 from the germline V gene are DFQATT and SNEGSKA (reference sequence). The length of the CDR3 is 15 residues. V lost 3 bases and J 5 bases, leaving 14 bases between the germline ends. CDR3 DNA: TGCAGTGCTAGTTCCCCCGTAATTGATAATTCACCCCTCCACTTT. Translating gives CSASSPVIDNSPLHF.

V and J are TRBV11-1 and TRBJ1-2; the D is unclear. Per the germline V gene, CDR1 is SGHAT and CDR2 is FQDESV (reference sequence). The CDR3 sequence is 14 residues long. The ends were cut back, 4 bases at V and 4 bases at J, with 13 bases in the middle. In DNA, the CDR3 is TGTGCCAGCAGCTCAGCGGCGGCGAGCTATGGCTACACCTTC. Translating it yields CASSSAAASYGYTF.

This sequence joins TRBV5-1 and TRBJ2-7; 13 nucleotides match TRBD2. This CDR3 has 16 amino acids. V was pared by 3 bases and J by 7 bases, with 10 bases of the junction left unmatched. Germline V gene lookup returns CDR1 SGHRS and CDR2 YFSETQ. The CDR3 loop reads CASSYPGTSGIGEQYF. Here the CDR3 DNA reads TGCGCCAGCAGCTATCCCGGGACTAGCGGGATTGGGGAGCAGTACTTC. The whole variable domain, remainder taken from reference TRBV5-1 and TRBJ2-7, is KAGVTQTPRYLIKTRGQQVTLSCSPISGHRSVSWYQQTPGQGLQFLFEYFSETQRNKGNFPGRFSGRQFSNSRSEMNVSTLELGDSALYLCASSYPGTSGIGEQYFGPGTRLTVT.

The chain employs TRBV28 and TRBJ1-2; D is uncertain. This CDR3 contains 13 residues. Trimming shortened V by 3 bases and J by 4 bases, and 9 bases separated the two germline ends. CDR1 MDHEN and CDR2 SYDVKM come from the germline V gene. CDR3 in amino acids: CASSFPGGYGYTF. CDR3 nucleotide sequence: TGTGCCAGCAGTTTTCCGGGAGGCTATGGCTACACCTTC.

The chain joins TRBV7-2 to TRBJ1-5; D gene unclear. V gave up 4 bases and J gave up 10 bases, with 14 bases separating them. The CDR3 is made up of 13 amino acids. Germline-derived CDR1 and CDR2 are SGHTA and FQGNSA. The CDR3 loop is CASSSGRGGPQHF. The CDR3 nucleotides are TGTGCCAGCAGCTCGGGCCGGGGAGGTCCCCAGCATTTT.

The V and J genes are TRBV19 and TRBJ1-5, with 7 bases identical to TRBD1. Germline CDR1 and CDR2: LNHDA and SQIVND (reference sequence). The CDR3 is 15 residues long. The trim removed 4 bases at V and 4 bases at J, leaving 7 bases unmatched. CDR3 sequence reads: CASSRSGQVNQPQHF. DNA for the CDR3: TGTGCCAGTAGTAGATCCGGACAGGTGAATCAGCCCCAGCATTTT.

This CDR3 is CASSRGGETQYF. As DNA, the CDR3 is TGCGCCAGCAGCCGTGGGGGGGAGACCCAGTACTTC. The V and J genes are TRBV4-1 and TRBJ2-5, with D possibly matching TRBD2 (6 bases). This CDR3 has 12 amino acids. The V end was cut by 4 bases, the J end by 5 bases, with 8 bases between. Germline lookup yields CDR1 MGHRA and CDR2 YSYEKL.

This sequence joins TRBV3-1 (or the pseudogene TRBV3-2) and TRBJ2-7, with a tentative D call TRBD1 (6 bases). The CDR3 consists of 14 residues. Trimming left V 1 base short and J 4 bases short, with 11 bases between. CDR1 is LGHDT, CDR2 YNNKEL, per germline (reference sequence). The CDR3 loop is CASSQAWTAYEQYF. As DNA, the CDR3 is TGTGCCAGCAGCCAAGCATGGACAGCTTACGAGCAGTACTTC.

The CDR3 DNA sequence: TGTGCCAGCAGTCCCGGACTAGCCGAGGGTACAGATACGCAGTATTTT. Translating gives CASSPGLAEGTDTQYF. The rearrangement joins TRBV27 to TRBJ2-3, with 8 bases that match TRBD2. With V trimmed by 5 bases and J by 3 bases, 10 bases remained unmatched. This CDR3 has 16 residues. CDR1 and CDR2 from the germline V gene are MNHEY and SMNVEV (reference sequence).

V gene TRBV10-3 combines with J gene TRBJ1-2; 10 nucleotides agree with TRBD1. Germline values: CDR1 ENHRY, CDR2 SYGVKD. CDR3 length equals 13 residues. V trimming: 6 bases; J trimming: 8 bases; junction bases outside the gene matches: 6. CDR3 bases: TGTGCCATCAGACTGGGACAGGGGAAAGGCTACACCTTC. Translation: CAIRLGQGKGYTF.

The chain links TRBV10-2 to TRBJ2-1; TRBD2 matches 8 bases. This CDR3 region has 13 residues. The germline CDR1 and CDR2 sequences are WSHSY and SAAADI. Losses at the gene ends were 6 bases for V and 9 bases for J; bases not matched to a gene: 7. The CDR3 coding sequence is TGCGCCAGCAGATCGGGGGGGGCGGTTGAGCAGTTCTTC. The encoded protein is CASRSGGAVEQFF.

This chain connects TRBV2 to TRBJ2-1; 10 bases line up with TRBD2. Germline CDR1 SNHLY, CDR2 FYNNEI. This CDR3 has 14 amino acids. The ends lost 4 bases at V and 10 bases at J; junction bases unmatched: 7. The CDR3 DNA reads TGTGCCAGCAGTGCCAGCGGGGGGGCCTGGGAGCAGTTCTTC. This translates into CASSASGGAWEQFF.

The chain couples TRBV7-3 to TRBJ2-3, with 8 bases lining up with TRBD2. The ends lost 8 bases at V and 0 bases at J; junction bases unmatched: 7. This CDR3 has 15 residues. CDR1 is SGHTA and CDR2 is FQGTGA in the germline V gene. In DNA form, the CDR3 reads TGTGCCAGCCGGCGGGCGGGGGGTAGCACAGATACGCAGTATTTT. Translated: CASRRAGGSTDTQYF.

The J gene is TRBJ2-1, the V gene TRBV28; 9 bases align to TRBD1. The germline V gene has CDR1 MDHEN and CDR2 SYDVKM. V was pared by 6 bases and J by 6 bases, with 9 bases of the junction left unmatched. The CDR3 spans 15 residues. DNA of the CDR3: TGTGCCAGCAGACAACTCCGGGACAGGGTCAATGAGCAGTTCTTC. It codes for CASRQLRDRVNEQFF.

This chain joins TRBV6-2 or TRBV6-3 and TRBJ1-1; D might be TRBD1 (6 bases). The V gene lost 6 bases and the J gene lost 5 bases, with 16 bases spanning the gap. The CDR3 loop spans 14 amino acids. Germline CDR1 and CDR2: MNHEY and SVGEGT. The CDR3 coding sequence is TGTGCCAGCAGCCCCGAGATACAGGGTACTGAAGCTTTCTTT. Translating gives CASSPEIQGTEAFF.

The chain uses TRBV28 and TRBJ1-4; a possible D gene is TRBD1 (6 bases). Trimming took 7 bases from V and 0 from J, leaving 12 bases between them. The CDR3 sequence is 15 residues long. Germline V gene lookup returns CDR1 MDHEN and CDR2 SYDVKM. In DNA, the CDR3 is TGTGCCAGCATGGACAGTGGTGCAACTAATGAAAAACTGTTTTTT. Its translation is CASMDSGATNEKLFF. The variable domain in full, with the rest retrieved from reference TRBV28 and TRBJ1-4, is DVKVTQSSRYLVKRTGEKVFLECVQDMDHENMFWYRQDPGLGLRLIYFSYDVKMKEKGDIPEGYSVSREKKERFSLILESASTNQTSMYLCASMDSGATNEKLFFGSGTQLSVL.

DNA of the CDR3: TGTGCCAGCAGTCCCGGCAGGGTCCTATATGGCTACACCTTC. Protein: CASSPGRVLYGYTF. The V gene is TRBV27, the J gene TRBJ1-2; the D gene is possibly TRBD1 (5 bases). In germline, CDR1 is MNHEY, CDR2 SMNVEV (reference sequence). The CDR3 consists of 14 residues. Trimming left V 5 bases short and J 5 bases short, with 15 bases between.

V gene TRBV7-8 combines with J gene TRBJ2-5; D remains unclear. Germline loops: CDR1 SGHVS, CDR2 FQNEAQ. Trimming removed 5 bases at V and 5 bases at J, with 9 bases between. The CDR3 totals 12 residues. The DNA of the CDR3 is TGTGCCAGCAGCCCATATAGCGAGACCCAGTACTTC. It translates to CASSPYSETQYF. Full variable domain (outside the CDR3, taken from reference TRBV7-8 and TRBJ2-5): GAGVSQSPRYKVAKRGQDVALRCDPISGHVSLFWYQQALGQGPEFLTYFQNEAQLDKSGLPSDRFFAERPEGSVSTLKIQRTQQEDSAVYLCASSPYSETQYFGPGTRLLVL.

This chain uses TRBV3-1 (or the pseudogene TRBV3-2) with TRBJ1-3; 10 bases are a match to TRBD1. V dropped 2 bases and J dropped 10; count of bases not matched to a gene: 8. CDR3 size: 15 residues. The V gene's germline CDR1 is LGHDT and CDR2 YNNKEL (reference sequence). The CDR3 DNA reads as TGTGCCAGCAGCCAAAATCCGGGACAGGGGAGAACCATATATTTT. Its translation is CASSQNPGQGRTIYF.

This clone appeared once. At one end the junction does not follow the germline gene, possibly because of a read error. The V call is TRBV6-1, the J call TRBJ1-5; D ambiguous. Per germline, CDR1 MNHNS and CDR2 SASEGT. The CDR3 length is 15 residues. The CDR3 protein is CASSEAGRTNQPQHF. The CDR3 DNA follows: TGTGCCAGCAGCGAAGCGGGCAGAACCAATCAGCCCCAGCATTTT.

In this sample, this clone turned up many times. The chain carries TRBV7-2 and TRBJ2-1, with D tentatively TRBD2 (6 bases). The CDR3 contains 14 residues. Germline CDR1 is SGHTA and CDR2 is FQGNSA. V lost 5 bases to trimming and J lost 12 bases, with 20 bases between them. CDR3 loop: CASSPSTRPGGQFF. CDR3 nucleotide sequence: TGTGCCAGCAGCCCATCGACTAGACCCGGGGGGCAGTTCTTC.

The chain combines TRBV19 with TRBJ1-1; D is unclear. This CDR3 comprises 13 residues. The V end lost 5 bases, the J end lost 1 base, and 8 bases lay between the germline ends. The V gene's germline CDR1 is LNHDA and CDR2 SQIVND (reference sequence). CDR3: CASSLAGNTEAFF. The DNA of the CDR3 is TGTGCCAGTAGTCTGGCTGGGAACACTGAAGCTTTCTTT.

This clone is medium-sized within its sample. The gene calls are TRBV19 and TRBJ2-2, with 11 positions matching TRBD2. The CDR3 totals 15 residues. The germline V gene has CDR1 LNHDA and CDR2 SQIVND (reference sequence). Trimming removed 6 bases from V and 5 bases from J; junction bases left unmatched: 5. CDR3 region: CASSPSGRRTGELFF. The CDR3 nucleotides read TGTGCCAGTAGCCCTAGCGGGAGGAGGACCGGGGAGCTGTTTTTT.

The CDR3 nucleotides are TGTGCCGCCCGGCAGGGGGCTAATGATGGCTACACCTTC. Translated: CAARQGANDGYTF. J is TRBJ1-2 and V is TRBV10-3; 8 positions match TRBD1. Looked up from germline, CDR1 is ENHRY and CDR2 is SYGVKD. There are 13 residues in the CDR3. V shed 11 bases, J shed 6 bases, and the junction held 11 bases outside the gene matches.

V usage is TRBV5-1 and J usage is TRBJ1-4, with 8 nucleotides matching TRBD1. CDR1 is SGHRS and CDR2 is YFSETQ in the germline V gene. The CDR3 has 15 amino acids. Trimming removed 4 bases from V and 3 bases from J; junction bases left unmatched: 5. CDR3 nucleotide sequence: TGCGCCAGCAGCCCGTGGACAGGGCCTAATGAAAAACTGTTTTTT. Its translation: CASSPWTGPNEKLFF.

The chain recombines TRBV5-1 with TRBJ2-3, with a tentative D call TRBD2 (5 bases). Between the trimmed V and J ends, which lost 0 bases and 5 bases, there was a span of 7 bases. CDR1 and CDR2 from the germline V gene are SGHRS and YFSETQ. There are 13 residues in the CDR3. The CDR3 is CASSLAGGDTQYF. CDR3 bases: TGCGCCAGCAGCTTGGCCGGAGGAGATACGCAGTATTTT.

The V call is TRBV3-1 (or the pseudogene TRBV3-2), the J call TRBJ2-3; D may be TRBD2 (5 bases). Trimming removed 0 bases at V and 4 bases at J, with 14 bases between. The CDR3 consists of 16 residues. Per the germline V gene, CDR1 is LGHDT and CDR2 is YNNKEL (reference sequence). DNA for the CDR3: TGTGCCAGCAGCCAAGAAATTAGCGTACGACCAGATACGCAGTATTTT. Translating gives CASSQEISVRPDTQYF.

This clone was found once. The chain is built from TRBV18 and TRBJ2-7; the match to TRBD1 covers 10 bases. V shed 4 bases, J shed 2 bases, and the junction held 5 bases outside the gene matches. The germline V gene encodes CDR1 KGHSH and CDR2 LQKENI. The CDR3 totals 15 residues. The CDR3 region is CASSRGQGLTYEQYF. The CDR3 DNA reads as TGTGCCAGCTCACGGGGACAGGGGCTTACCTACGAGCAGTACTTC.